One and the same sample provided the 13 T cell receptor beta chains below, sequenced in a study of blood T cell repertoires in COVID-19. TCRdb's table, derived via immunoSEQ multiplex PCR, lists solely in-frame clones and lacks some. The repertoire holds fewer than 200,000 clones, with approximately 82% as singletons. Sequenced: PBMCs or T cells enriched from blood (not recorded which). These receptors all come from a woman aged 45 to 65 who had recovered from COVID-19.

The gene calls are TRBV4-2 and TRBJ1-2; 8 nucleotides line up with TRBD1. This CDR3 has 15 residues. Trimming at V came to 1 base and at J to 8 bases, leaving 9 bases not matched to a gene. Looked up from germline, CDR1 is LGHNA and CDR2 is YNFKEQ. The CDR3 region has the DNA TGTGCCAGCAGCCAAGTGGACAGGGCTAGGAGGGGCTACACCTTC. Protein product: CASSQVDRARRGYTF.

V gene TRBV7-9 combines with J gene TRBJ1-2, with D unclear. CDR1 SEHNR and CDR2 FQNEAQ come from the germline V gene (reference sequence). The CDR3 extends over 12 amino acids. Deletions cut 8 bases from V and 3 bases from J, with 10 bases between. Here the CDR3 DNA reads TGTGCCAGCCAAGGAGTTGACTATGGCTACACCTTC. Encoded protein: CASQGVDYGYTF.

This clone has a handful of counts. V is TRBV2 and J is TRBJ1-5, with 8 bases matching TRBD1. V trimming: 5 bases; J trimming: 6 bases; junction bases outside the gene matches: 3. From germline, CDR1 is SNHLY and CDR2 FYNNEI. CDR3 length equals 13 residues. CDR3 sequence (DNA): TGTGCCAGCAGTCTGGACAGGGCTCAGCCCCAGCATTTT. This codes for CASSLDRAQPQHF.

This chain connects TRBV6-1 to TRBJ1-3; a possible D gene is TRBD1 (5 bases). V lost 4 bases and J 0 bases, leaving 16 bases between the germline ends. The CDR3 loop spans 17 amino acids. CDR1 is MNHNS and CDR2 is SASEGT in the germline V gene. CDR3 amino acids: CASSVDGPGGSGNTIYF. In DNA form, the CDR3 reads TGTGCCAGCAGTGTAGATGGCCCCGGGGGCTCTGGAAACACCATATATTTT.

The chain employs TRBV6-4 and TRBJ2-5, with a tentative D call TRBD1 (7 bases). The CDR3 spans 18 residues. The germline gives CDR1 MRHNA, CDR2 SNTAGT. Between the trimmed V and J ends, which lost 4 bases and 3 bases, there was a span of 24 bases. DNA of the CDR3: TGTGCCAGCAGTGCCACCGAATCGACAGGGAGGTGGGAAGAGACCCAGTACTTC. This sequence encodes CASSATESTGRWEETQYF.

This sequence joins TRBV30 and TRBJ1-2, with D perhaps matching TRBD1 (6 bases). This CDR3 has 14 residues. V was clipped by 1 base and J by 1 base, with 10 bases between them. Germline CDR1 is GTSNPN and CDR2 is SVGIG (reference sequence). The CDR3 spells CAWSGTAFNYGYTF. The CDR3 bases are TGTGCCTGGAGTGGGACAGCATTTAACTATGGCTACACCTTC.

The chain is built from TRBV24-1 and TRBJ1-2; 7 bases agree with TRBD1. CDR3 length: 16 residues. The trim removed 3 bases at V and 2 bases at J, leaving 8 bases unmatched. The germline gives CDR1 KGHDR, CDR2 SFDVKD. The CDR3 sequence: CATSDRRTGGNYGYTF. The CDR3 nucleotides are TGTGCCACCAGTGATCGACGGACAGGCGGGAACTATGGCTACACCTTC.

The rearrangement joins TRBV14 to TRBJ2-2; D is ambiguous. The CDR3 is 15 residues long. The ends were cut back, 4 bases at V and 4 bases at J, with 13 bases in the middle. CDR1 is SGHDN, CDR2 FVKESK, per germline. CDR3 coding DNA: TGTGCCAGCAGCCTCGCAGGCCACCTCACCGGGGAGCTGTTTTTT. Translation gives CASSLAGHLTGELFF. The full variable domain, in which reference TRBV14 and TRBJ2-2 provide the parts outside the CDR3, is EAGVTQFPSHSVIEKGQTVTLRCDPISGHDNLYWYRRVMGKEIKFLLHFVKESKQDESGMPNNRFLAERTGGTYSTLKVQPAELEDSGVYFCASSLAGHLTGELFFGEGSRLTVL.

The CDR3 region is CASTPGGWLGGYTF. The DNA for the CDR3 is TGTGCCAGCACCCCCGGGGGTTGGCTGGGTGGCTACACCTTC. The chain links TRBV19 to TRBJ1-2; D possibly corresponds to TRBD1 (5 bases). V lost 9 bases, J lost 7 bases, and 21 bases lay in between. Germline lookup yields CDR1 LNHDA and CDR2 SQIVND (reference sequence). This CDR3 is 14 amino acids long.

In this sample, this clone turned up a few times. This chain uses TRBV19 with TRBJ1-5; D is possibly TRBD1 (6 bases). From germline, CDR1 is LNHDA and CDR2 SQIVND (reference sequence). The CDR3 has 16 residues. The V end lost 0 bases, the J end lost 2 bases, and 11 bases lay between the germline ends. The CDR3 DNA reads as TGTGCCAGTAGTATAGATCCAGGGGAACGCAATCAGCCCCAGCATTTT. Its translation is CASSIDPGERNQPQHF. Drawing the rest from reference TRBV19 and TRBJ1-5, the complete variable domain is DGGITQSPKYLFRKEGQNVTLSCEQNLNHDAMYWYRQDPGQGLRLIYYSQIVNDFQKGDIAEGYSVSREKKESFPLTVTSAQKNPTAFYLCASSIDPGERNQPQHFGDGTRLSIL.

The chain couples TRBV6-2 or TRBV6-3 to TRBJ2-7; TRBD2 matches 10 bases. J was trimmed by 5 bases and V by 6 bases; bases with no gene match: 10. This CDR3 is 15 amino acids long. Germline V gives CDR1 MNHEY, CDR2 SVGEGT. CDR3 loop: CASSLAGGSPNEQYF. The CDR3, as DNA: TGTGCCAGCAGCTTAGCGGGAGGTTCCCCGAACGAGCAGTACTTC.

This clone came up a few times. The chain is built from TRBV19 and TRBJ2-3; 7 positions agree with TRBD2. Losses at the gene ends were 6 bases for V and 2 bases for J; bases not matched to a gene: 11. The V gene's germline CDR1 is LNHDA and CDR2 SQIVND (reference sequence). The CDR3 is made up of 16 amino acids. CDR3 residues: CASSLRRGGYTDTQYF. CDR3 sequence (DNA): TGTGCCAGTAGCCTACGGAGGGGAGGGTACACAGATACGCAGTATTTT.

Concerning this clone itself: Other DNA sequences within the sample encode an identical CDR3. The rearrangement links TRBV27 to TRBJ1-5; no clear D gene. Germline V gene sequence: CDR1 MNHEY, CDR2 SMNVEV (reference sequence). The CDR3 is 12 amino acids. The V and J ends lost 5 bases and 3 bases respectively, with 5 bases between them. Written as DNA, the CDR3 is TGTGCCAGCAGTGGCCCCAATCAGCCCCAGCATTTT. Protein product: CASSGPNQPQHF.